These T cell receptor beta chains were read from a single sample in a study of T cells after yellow fever vaccination. TCRdb recomputed calls from the 5' RACE reads with MiXCR, one row per CDR3 protein. The data contain around 250,000 distinct CDR3 sequences, around 4.9% of them singletons. The sample consisted of CD4+ T cells sorted from PBMCs, taken on the day of the yellow fever booster vaccination. The origin of the receptors is a man aged 18 to 29 who received the YFV17D yellow fever vaccine. The CDR3 runs from the conserved cysteine through the conserved F or W. The order of the fields is V gene, D gene, J gene, clone size, CDR3 DNA, CDR3 protein. The D gene is left open where the match is weak. Clone sizes are given selectively: once, few, many, or a class where the clone is expanded.

TRBV7-2	.	TRBJ2-3	few	TGTGCCAGCAGCTCTACAGGGTACACAGATACGCAGTATTTT	CASSSTGYTDTQYF
TRBV29-1	TRBD2	TRBJ2-1	few	TGCAGCTCGGGCGCGGGGGGTTACAATGAGCAGTTCTTC	CSSGAGGYNEQFF
TRBV19	.	TRBJ1-1	many	TGTGCCAGCAGCTCCCGGGGGAACACTGAAGCTTTCTTT	CASSSRGNTEAFF
TRBV18	.	TRBJ1-1	.	TGTGCCAGCTCACCCAGGGGTGAAGCTTTCTTT	CASSPRGEAFF
TRBV7-8	TRBD2	TRBJ2-5	few	TGTGCCAGCAGCGTAGCGGGACTCCTGGAGACCCAGTACTTC	CASSVAGLLETQYF
TRBV4-3	.	TRBJ2-1	many	TGCGCCAGCAGCCAAAATTTGGCTGGTGAGCAGTTCTTC	CASSQNLAGEQFF
TRBV19	.	TRBJ2-1	.	TGTGCCAGTAGTATAAGCCGGAGCTCGGATGAGCAGTTCTTC	CASSISRSSDEQFF
TRBV6-2/TRBV6-3	.	TRBJ2-3	.	TGTGCCAGCACCTACTGGGGCACAGATACGCAGTATTTT	CASTYWGTDTQYF
TRBV28	TRBD2	TRBJ2-1	few	TGTGCCAGCAGTTCCGGGGGGGTATCCAACAATGAGCAGTTCTTC	CASSSGGVSNNEQFF
TRBV20-1	.	TRBJ1-2	many	TGCAGTGCTGTCAGGGTTGACATTAATGGCTACACCTTC	CSAVRVDINGYTF
TRBV5-1	.	TRBJ1-5	many	TGCGCCAGCAGCTTGGAACCTAGCAATCAGCCCCAGCATTTT	CASSLEPSNQPQHF
TRBV7-2	.	TRBJ2-2	few	TGTGCCAGCACCCTCAGCCCCCAGAGCGGGGAGCTGTTTTTT	CASTLSPQSGELFF
TRBV5-4	.	TRBJ2-3	few	TGTGCCAGCAGCTTGCTAGGTCGGGGGGCTCCAGATACGCAGTATTTT	CASSLLGRGAPDTQYF
TRBV4-3	.	TRBJ2-3	.	TGCGCCAGCAGCCAAGTATTGGGCACAGATACGCAGTATTTT	CASSQVLGTDTQYF
TRBV7-2	.	TRBJ2-3	.	TGTGCCAGCAGCTTCACAGGGAATACGCAGTATTTT	CASSFTGNTQYF
TRBV7-9	TRBD1	TRBJ2-5	few	TGTGCCAGCAGCTTACCCTCAGGCAGGGGGGAGACCCAGTACTTC	CASSLPSGRGETQYF
TRBV4-3	TRBD2	TRBJ2-5	.	TGCGCCAGCAGCCAGAGACTAGCGGGAGACACCCAGTACTTC	CASSQRLAGDTQYF
TRBV24-1	.	TRBJ1-5	few	TGTGCCACCAGTGCCGCACCGGATCAGCCCCAGCATTTT	CATSAAPDQPQHF
TRBV3-1	.	TRBJ2-2	.	TGTGCCAGCACTCCGGCGGACTTGAACACCGGGGAGCTGTTTTTT	CASTPADLNTGELFF
TRBV20-1	.	TRBJ2-3	.	TGCAGTGCTAGACCTTTTACGAGGGGGTCGACAGATACGCAGTATTTT	CSARPFTRGSTDTQYF
TRBV12-3/TRBV12-4	.	TRBJ1-4	.	TGTGCCAGCAGTGCCAACTCTGGGGAGGAACTGTTTTTT	CASSANSGEELFF
TRBV7-2	TRBD1	TRBJ2-7	few	TGTGCCAGCGCCAAGGACAGGGCGACCTACGAGCAGTACTTC	CASAKDRATYEQYF
TRBV12-3/TRBV12-4	.	TRBJ1-2	few	TGTGCCAGCAGTGAGAGCGACTATGGCTACACCTTC	CASSESDYGYTF
TRBV5-1	.	TRBJ2-5	few	TGCGCCAGCAGCCCGGGCCAGTACCAAGAGACCCAGTACTTC	CASSPGQYQETQYF
TRBV6-5	.	TRBJ1-6	few	TGTGCCAGCACCCCCGGCACGGGACGGAGCAATTCACCCCTCCACTTT	CASTPGTGRSNSPLHF
TRBV20-1	TRBD1	TRBJ2-1	.	TGCAGTGCTAGGGCCTGGACAGGGAACAATGAGCAGTTCTTC	CSARAWTGNNEQFF
TRBV7-6	.	TRBJ1-1	many	TGTGCCAGCAGCTCAAGTTCCAATGAAGCTTTCTTT	CASSSSSNEAFF
TRBV20-1	.	TRBJ1-3	.	TGCAGTGCTCTACACCCGACCTCTGGAAACACCATATATTTT	CSALHPTSGNTIYF
TRBV7-2	.	TRBJ1-5	.	TGTGCCAGCAGCTTAGACGAGGCAGGGGAGAGGCCCCAGCATTTT	CASSLDEAGERPQHF
TRBV29-1	.	TRBJ1-4	.	TGCAGCGCCGCTAGACAGAATGAAAAACTGTTTTTT	CSAARQNEKLFF
TRBV27	.	TRBJ2-1	.	TGTGCCAGCAGTTTTGACAGAGTATTGAATGAGCAGTTCTTC	CASSFDRVLNEQFF
TRBV6-6	TRBD1	TRBJ1-2	.	TGTGCCAGCGACCGGACAGGGGGCGACTATGGCTACACCTTC	CASDRTGGDYGYTF
TRBV20-1	.	TRBJ1-5	many	TGCAGTGCGGGAGAGACCGATCAGCCCCAGCATTTT	CSAGETDQPQHF
TRBV10-3	.	TRBJ2-7	many	TGTGCCATCACGAAAACAGACACCTGGAGGGAGCAGTACTTC	CAITKTDTWREQYF
TRBV4-2	TRBD1	TRBJ2-5	.	TGTGCCAGCTCAACAGGGGGAGGCCAAGAGACCCAGTACTTC	CASSTGGGQETQYF